Following are 30 T cell receptor beta chains from one sample sequenced in a study of regulatory T cells in long-lasting Graves disease. Assembly of TCR beta libraries relied on iRepertoire HTBI primers together with Arm-PCR of CDR3 regions. TCRdb reprocessed the multiplex PCR reads via MiXCR and lists one record per CDR3 protein. The data hold about 310,000 distinct CDR3 sequences, with around 21% observed a single time. Time point meaning: persistent/refractory GD, antithyroid drugs over 5 years with positive TRAb. PBMCs provided the RNA from which the TCR library was made. The sequenced sample was peripheral blood mononuclear cells (PBMCs), obtained when the disease was refractory, from a patient treated with antithyroid drugs. These receptors originate from a female donor with Graves disease.

This clonotype was found a few times. The chain has TRBV28 and TRBJ2-1; D possibly matches TRBD1 or TRBD2 (5 bases each). CDR3 length: 15 amino acids. Between the trimmed V and J ends, which lost 1 base and 4 bases, there was a span of 11 bases. Germline CDR1 MDHEN, CDR2 SYDVKM. CDR3 DNA: TGTGCCAGCAGTTTATCCGGGACCGAGTACAATGAGCAGTTCTTC. Translated, it gives CASSLSGTEYNEQFF. Complete variable domain (other parts from reference TRBV28 and TRBJ2-1): DVKVTQSSRYLVKRTGEKVFLECVQDMDHENMFWYRQDPGLGLRLIYFSYDVKMKEKGDIPEGYSVSREKKERFSLILESASTNQTSMYLCASSLSGTEYNEQFFGPGTRLTVL.

This clonotype has a handful of counts. This chain connects TRBV4-2 to TRBJ2-7, with TRBD1 identical over 8 bases. Trimming removed 0 bases from V and 1 base from J; junction bases left unmatched: 5. The V gene's germline CDR1 is LGHNA and CDR2 YNFKEQ. This CDR3 spans 16 amino acids. In DNA form, the CDR3 reads TGTGCCAGCAGCCAAGACCGCTGGACAGGGTCCTACGAGCAGTACTTC. Its protein product is CASSQDRWTGSYEQYF.

This clonotype has just a few counts. The V call is TRBV20-1, the J call TRBJ2-5; maybe TRBD2 (6 bases). Germline V CDR1 and CDR2: DFQATT, SNEGSKA (reference sequence). Between the trimmed V and J ends, which lost 6 bases and 4 bases, there was a span of 15 bases. The CDR3 runs 13 residues. The CDR3 sequence is CSADGVGGETQYF. The CDR3 region has the DNA TGCAGTGCAGACGGGGTGGGAGGAGAGACCCAGTACTTC.

This rearrangement joins TRBV28 to TRBJ2-2, with D perhaps matching TRBD2 (6 bases). The germline gives CDR1 MDHEN, CDR2 SYDVKM. The CDR3 has 17 amino acids. V was shortened by 3 bases and J by 1 base, with 15 bases between the two germline ends. The CDR3 nucleotides read TGTGCCAGCAGTTTCTCCCCCCTAGCGATGAACACCGGGGAGCTGTTTTTT. This translates into CASSFSPLAMNTGELFF.

This clonotype was seen a few times. This chain joins TRBV29-1 and TRBJ1-3; D is unresolved. Per germline, CDR1 SQVTM and CDR2 ANQGSEA. V dropped 4 bases and J dropped 4 bases, with 5 bases sitting between them. The CDR3 sequence is 11 residues long. CDR3 protein: CSVGKGNTIYF. For the CDR3, the DNA is TGCAGCGTTGGGAAGGGAAACACCATATATTTT.

The chain combines TRBV20-1 with TRBJ2-2; TRBD2 matches at 13 bases. CDR1 is DFQATT, CDR2 SNEGSKA, per germline (reference sequence). This CDR3 region has 17 residues. The trim removed 4 bases at V and 5 bases at J, leaving 10 bases unmatched. The CDR3 here is CSATTSGRAYWTGELFF. CDR3 nucleotide sequence: TGCAGTGCTACCACTAGCGGGAGGGCCTATTGGACCGGGGAGCTGTTTTTT.

The chain uses TRBV28 and TRBJ2-7; TRBD2 aligns across 7 bases. The CDR3 contains 13 residues. Germline V lookup: CDR1 MDHEN, CDR2 SYDVKM. The ends lost 10 bases at V and 6 bases at J; junction bases unmatched: 12. The CDR3 is CATCGRAFGEQYF. The CDR3 region has the DNA TGTGCCACGTGTGGGAGGGCCTTTGGCGAGCAGTACTTC.

There are a few counts of this clonotype. The chain combines TRBV29-1 with TRBJ2-7; 7 nucleotides line up with TRBD1. The CDR3 contains 13 residues. V was pared by 6 bases and J by 2 bases, with 7 bases of the junction left unmatched. The germline V gene encodes CDR1 SQVTM and CDR2 ANQGSEA. CDR3: CSVMTGLTYEQYF. The CDR3 bases are TGCAGCGTGATGACAGGGCTTACCTACGAGCAGTACTTC.

The V and J genes are TRBV4-3 and TRBJ2-4; the match to TRBD2 covers 8 bases. V dropped 1 base and J dropped 5; count of bases not matched to a gene: 7. The CDR3 covers 16 residues. From germline, CDR1 is LGHNA and CDR2 YSLEER. This CDR3 reads CASSQAGAGVENIQYF. The CDR3, as DNA: TGCGCCAGCAGCCAAGCAGGAGCGGGAGTTGAAAACATTCAGTACTTC.

This clonotype appeared a few times. The chain combines TRBV10-3 with TRBJ2-2; the D call may be TRBD1 or TRBD2 (6 bases each). Trimming took off 0 bases at V and 3 bases at J, with 11 bases between the two ends. This CDR3 region has 16 residues. Germline V gene lookup returns CDR1 ENHRY and CDR2 SYGVKD. CDR3 sequence: CAISESGGGDTGELFF. The DNA for the CDR3 is TGTGCCATCAGTGAGTCAGGGGGAGGCGACACCGGGGAGCTGTTTTTT.

This rearrangement joins TRBV29-1 to TRBJ2-7, with TRBD1 matching 10 bases. V was clipped by 4 bases and J by 3 bases; unmatched bases: 3. Germline lookup yields CDR1 SQVTM and CDR2 ANQGSEA. This CDR3 region has 13 residues. The CDR3 bases are TGCAGCGTTGTGGACAGGGGGAACTACGAGCAGTACTTC. Residues: CSVVDRGNYEQYF.

This clonotype was detected only a few times. The rearrangement joins TRBV28 to TRBJ1-5, with TRBD1 matching 10 bases. There are 18 residues in the CDR3. The germline V gene has CDR1 MDHEN and CDR2 SYDVKM. The V gene end was trimmed by 5 bases and the J gene end by 1 base; junction bases not matched to a gene: 11. The CDR3 nucleotides are TGTGCCAGCAGTCCGAGGACAGGGGGAAGTTTGAGCAATCAGCCCCAGCATTTT. Its protein product is CASSPRTGGSLSNQPQHF.

The rearrangement links TRBV6-1 to TRBJ2-5, with 8 nucleotides matching TRBD1. J lost 4 bases, V lost 4 bases, and 8 bases had no gene match. The CDR3 covers 15 residues. Looked up from germline, CDR1 is MNHNS and CDR2 is SASEGT. CDR3 region: CASSALIGTGETQYF. The CDR3 nucleotides read TGTGCCAGCAGTGCCCTTATCGGGACAGGAGAGACCCAGTACTTC.

The CDR3 is CSATQGGNQPQHF. Here the CDR3 DNA reads TGCAGTGCGACCCAGGGGGGCAATCAGCCCCAGCATTTT. The rearrangement joins TRBV20-1 to TRBJ1-5; 7 nucleotides align to TRBD1. Per the germline V gene, CDR1 is DFQATT and CDR2 is SNEGSKA (reference sequence). This CDR3 contains 13 residues. V was clipped by 6 bases and J by 2 bases; unmatched bases: 4.

This chain joins TRBV7-2 and TRBJ1-5; the D is unclear. This CDR3 is 13 amino acids long. Per germline, CDR1 SGHTA and CDR2 FQGNSA. Trimming pared 2 bases from V and 6 bases from J, leaving 8 bases between. The CDR3 reads CASSLQAGQPQHF. CDR3 in DNA: TGTGCCAGCAGCTTACAAGCGGGTCAGCCCCAGCATTTT. Using reference TRBV7-2 and TRBJ1-5 for the parts outside the CDR3, the full variable domain is GAGVSQSPSNKVTEKGKDVELRCDPISGHTALYWYRQSLGQGLEFLIYFQGNSAPDKSGLPSDRFSAERTGGSVSTLTIQRTQQEDSAVYLCASSLQAGQPQHFGDGTRLSIL.

V gene TRBV5-6 combines with J gene TRBJ2-5; 8 bases align to TRBD1. The CDR3 has 14 amino acids. J gave up 4 bases and V 3 bases, and 5 bases lay outside the gene matches. Germline-derived CDR1 and CDR2 are SGHDT and YYEEEE. CDR3 amino acids: CASSYGQGSETQYF. The CDR3 bases are TGTGCCAGCAGCTACGGACAGGGATCAGAGACCCAGTACTTC.

This clonotype has more than one count but fewer than ten. The chain combines TRBV7-2 with TRBJ2-7; D uncertain. Trimming took 4 bases from V and 5 from J, leaving 6 bases between them. The CDR3 sequence is 11 residues long. Germline values: CDR1 SGHTA, CDR2 FQGNSA. The CDR3 protein is CASSYFNEQYF. The CDR3, as DNA: TGTGCCAGCAGCTATTTTAACGAGCAGTACTTC.

This clonotype turned up a few times. The chain employs TRBV11-2 and TRBJ2-7, with 13 nucleotides matching TRBD2. Germline CDR1 reads SGHAT; CDR2 reads FQNNGV. With 5 bases clipped from V and 3 bases from J, the junction kept 4 bases outside the gene matches. This CDR3 has 15 residues. CDR3: CASSGGTSGNYEQYF. For the CDR3, the DNA is TGTGCCAGCAGCGGGGGGACTAGCGGGAACTACGAGCAGTACTTC.

This clonotype occurred a few times. The gene calls are TRBV7-9 and TRBJ2-5; 10 bases map to TRBD1. J lost 6 bases, V lost 5 bases, and 6 bases had no gene match. This CDR3 comprises 14 residues. Per the germline V gene, CDR1 is SEHNR and CDR2 is FQNEAQ (reference sequence). The CDR3: CASSLGQGGKTQYF. CDR3 DNA: TGTGCCAGCAGCCTCGGACAGGGGGGAAAGACCCAGTACTTC.

To note about this clonotype: A much bigger clone sits one base away, suggesting this may be a read error. The V gene is TRBV20-1, the J gene TRBJ1-4, with D possibly being TRBD1 (6 bases). CDR1 DFQATT and CDR2 SNEGSKA come from the germline V gene (reference sequence). The CDR3 is 15 amino acids. V lost 4 bases and J 5 bases, leaving 17 bases between the germline ends. Here the CDR3 DNA reads TGCAGTGCTATCAAACCACAGGGAAACAATGAAAAACTGTTTTTT. The encoded protein is CSAIKPQGNNEKLFF.

This clonotype was detected a few times. Lacking the conserved final phenylalanine or tryptophan, this CDR3 likely reflects a read error. V is TRBV20-1 and J is TRBJ1-2; D not certain. There are 16 residues in the CDR3. Germline CDR1 and CDR2: DFQATT and SNEGSKA (reference sequence). Deletions cut 2 bases from V and 5 bases from J, with 21 bases between. The CDR3 loop reads CSARLEGTVQAYGYTL. The CDR3 DNA reads as TGCAGTGCTAGATTGGAAGGAACGGTTCAAGCTTATGGCTACACCCTC.

This clonotype turned up a few times. The J gene is TRBJ2-4, the V gene TRBV7-2; 10 bases are a match to TRBD2. From germline, CDR1 is SGHTA and CDR2 FQGNSA. The CDR3 covers 15 residues. V was clipped by 0 bases and J by 5 bases; unmatched bases: 1. The CDR3 is CASSLAAGGQNIQYF. CDR3 sequence (DNA): TGTGCCAGCAGCTTAGCAGCGGGAGGGCAAAACATTCAGTACTTC.

This clonotype was seen many times. The chain links TRBV6-1 to TRBJ2-7, with 9 bases identical to TRBD2. The CDR3 contains 15 residues. Trimming cost V 6 bases and J 0 bases; bases outside gene matches: 6. Germline values: CDR1 MNHNS, CDR2 SASEGT. CDR3 in DNA: TGTGCCAGCAGCGCACTAGCGGGCGGCTCCTACGAGCAGTACTTC. This gives the protein CASSALAGGSYEQYF.

Regarding this clonotype: A much larger clone sits a single nucleotide away, making a read error possible. The chain couples TRBV28 to TRBJ1-4, with D possibly TRBD1 on 5 matching bases. The CDR3 totals 14 residues. The germline CDR1 and CDR2 sequences are MDHEN and SYDVKM. V was shortened by 5 bases and J by 8 bases, with 15 bases between the two germline ends. The CDR3 DNA sequence: TGTGCCAGCAGTCCCGCCGGGGCTTCGGAAAAACTGTTTTTT. Amino acids: CASSPAGASEKLFF.

The table lists this clonotype with many counts. This sequence joins TRBV12-3 or TRBV12-4 and TRBJ2-4; perhaps TRBD1 as D (6 bases). The CDR3 is made up of 13 amino acids. Trimming stripped 6 bases from V and 7 bases from J, with 13 bases between. The CDR3 is CASSLQGWNIQYF. DNA of the CDR3: TGTGCCAGCAGCCTACAGGGATGGAACATTCAGTACTTC.

The chain employs TRBV7-2 and TRBJ1-3, with 7 positions matching TRBD1. Germline CDR1 and CDR2: SGHTA and FQGNSA. Trimming took 5 bases from V and 4 from J; bases not matched to a gene: 11. The CDR3 runs 16 residues. CDR3 protein: CASSPRAGGQGNTIYF. In DNA, the CDR3 is TGTGCCAGCAGCCCTAGAGCAGGGGGTCAAGGAAACACCATATATTTT.

This clonotype has more than one count but fewer than ten. This rearrangement joins TRBV6-2 or TRBV6-3 to TRBJ2-7; TRBD2 is a possible D gene (6 bases). CDR1 is MNHEY, CDR2 SVGEGT, per germline. This CDR3 contains 14 residues. The V end was cut by 0 bases, the J end by 4 bases, with 10 bases between. The CDR3 DNA reads TGTGCCAGCAGTTACTCCCCGGCGGGATACGAGCAGTACTTC. This encodes CASSYSPAGYEQYF.

V usage is TRBV11-2 and J usage is TRBJ2-3; TRBD2 might be the D (6 bases). Trimming pared 1 base from V and 6 bases from J, leaving 20 bases between. Per germline, CDR1 SGHAT and CDR2 FQNNGV. The CDR3 is 17 residues long. CDR3 DNA sequence: TGTGCCAGCAGCTTAGGCCCCAGCGGGCCCTCAAGTGATACGCAGTATTTT. Encoded protein: CASSLGPSGPSSDTQYF.

The chain carries TRBV20-1 and TRBJ2-3, with D possibly matching TRBD2 (6 bases). The V end was cut by 6 bases, the J end by 0 bases, with 16 bases between. The CDR3 covers 15 residues. The germline gives CDR1 DFQATT, CDR2 SNEGSKA (reference sequence). This chain's CDR3 is CSAGGTLDSTDTQYF. The CDR3 nucleotides are TGCAGTGCGGGCGGGACCCTCGATAGCACAGATACGCAGTATTTT.

This clonotype was picked up many times. This chain connects TRBV12-3 or TRBV12-4 to TRBJ1-2, with TRBD1 as a possible D gene (6 bases). V lost 2 bases, J lost 5 bases, and 15 bases lay in between. This CDR3 comprises 15 residues. The CDR3 DNA reads as TGTGCCAGCAGTTTACAACCCGGGGGCACTTATGGCTACACCTTC. Its translation is CASSLQPGGTYGYTF.